This TCR beta chain was profiled in a study of vaccination and CD4 T cells after COVID-19. Researchers used the Oncomine TCR Beta short-read assay to sequence DNA from cultured CD4+ T cells. TCRdb called the PCR reads again in MiXCR, with one record for every CDR3 protein. The sample contains about 13,000 distinct CDR3 sequences, 27% of which appear only once. Specified treatment: roughly 10-day PBMC culture with coronavirus spike peptide pools or control peptides (ViraFEST assay). With 1 base clipped from V and 6 bases from J, the junction kept 2 bases outside the gene matches. Germline CDR1 is SGHDT and CDR2 is YYEEEE. CDR3 length equals 13 residues. With regard to this clonotype: Its antigen is not known.

J is TRBJ2-3 and V is TRBV5-6; TRBD2 aligns across 7 bases. The clonotype was recovered from a human donor who received a COVID-19 vaccine. This sample comprised CD4+ T cells from blood, cultured in vitro, obtained before SARS-CoV-2 vaccination. The CDR3 region is CASSLWGGDTQYF. CDR3 nucleotide sequence: TGTGCCAGCAGCTTGTGGGGGGGGGATACGCAGTATTTT.